What follows are 24 T cell receptor beta chains derived from one specimen sequenced in a study of identifying expanded T cells in peripheral blood (dated by TCRdb to the late 2010s). Library method: the immunoSEQ multiplex PCR assay. Imported from immuneACCESS, the table was reduced by TCRdb to in-frame sequences with V and J called. These copies leave out some clones; in studies compared against another copy, an unresolved V gene accounts for under half, and the cause of the remainder is not known. The sample profile shows roughly 130,000 clones; approximately 86% of them were found once. The ten largest clones capture approximately 8% of the sample. Sequenced material: blood. The receptor set was obtained from a person aged 18-69 years in good health.

This chain uses TRBV5-1 with TRBJ2-5, with 14 nucleotides matching TRBD2. The V gene end was trimmed by 4 bases and the J gene end by 1 base; junction bases not matched to a gene: 6. CDR1 is SGHRS and CDR2 is YFSETQ in the germline V gene. The CDR3 has 17 residues. As DNA, the CDR3 is TGCGCCAGCAGCCCGGGACTAGCGGGAGCCGGCCAAGAGACCCAGTACTTC. The encoded protein is CASSPGLAGAGQETQYF. The full variable domain, rest sourced from reference TRBV5-1 and TRBJ2-5, is KAGVTQTPRYLIKTRGQQVTLSCSPISGHRSVSWYQQTPGQGLQFLFEYFSETQRNKGNFPGRFSGRQFSNSRSEMNVSTLELGDSALYLCASSPGLAGAGQETQYFGPGTRLLVL.

The V gene is TRBV27, the J gene TRBJ2-7; D might be TRBD1 (6 bases). This CDR3 has 15 residues. Trimming took off 0 bases at V and 3 bases at J, with 12 bases between the two ends. Per germline, CDR1 MNHEY and CDR2 SMNVEV (reference sequence). The CDR3 DNA reads TGTGCCAGCAGTTTATCCCCTGGACAGTACTACGAGCAGTACTTC. Its protein is CASSLSPGQYYEQYF.

This sequence joins TRBV5-6 and TRBJ1-3; D gene uncertain. Trimming took off 4 bases at V and 4 bases at J, with 12 bases between the two ends. Germline V gives CDR1 SGHDT, CDR2 YYEEEE. The CDR3 is made up of 14 amino acids. CDR3 amino acids: CASSIDTVGNTIYF. The CDR3 nucleotides are TGTGCCAGCAGCATCGACACCGTCGGAAACACCATATATTTT.

The CDR3 loop is CASSGQGPYEQYF. In DNA, the CDR3 is TGTGCCAGCAGTGGACAGGGACCCTACGAGCAGTACTTC. The V and J genes are TRBV6-5 and TRBJ2-5; 8 bases match TRBD1. The DNA end is more similar to TRBJ2-7, so the J call may be wrong. CDR1 is MNHEY, CDR2 SVGAGI, per germline. This CDR3 has 13 residues.

This clone has only one observation. J is TRBJ2-3 and V is TRBV4-2; D gene uncertain. Germline CDR1 and CDR2: LGHNA and YNFKEQ. The CDR3 length is 15 residues. The V gene lost 0 bases and the J gene lost 0 bases, with 7 bases spanning the gap. CDR3 protein: CASSQDRVSTDTQYF. Written as DNA, the CDR3 is TGTGCCAGCAGCCAAGATAGGGTGAGCACAGATACGCAGTATTTT.

The chain uses TRBV5-1 and TRBJ2-7; D is unresolved. The germline V gene has CDR1 SGHRS and CDR2 YFSETQ. The CDR3 is 11 residues long. Between the trimmed V and J ends, which lost 7 bases and 5 bases, there was a span of 10 bases. The CDR3 reads CASLGYNEQYF. CDR3 nucleotide sequence: TGCGCCAGCTTAGGGTATAACGAGCAGTACTTC.

This sequence joins TRBV7-2 and TRBJ2-3, with D uncertain. V was pared by 1 base and J by 4 bases, with 6 bases between. CDR1 and CDR2 from the germline V gene are SGHTA and FQGNSA. The length of the CDR3 is 13 residues. The CDR3 DNA reads TGTGCCAGCAGCTTAGGGGTTTCAGATACGCAGTATTTT. It codes for CASSLGVSDTQYF.

This chain uses TRBV9 with TRBJ1-2; tentative D call: TRBD1 (5 bases). The CDR3 is 16 residues long. V lost 2 bases, J lost 4 bases, and 18 bases lay in between. Germline V gives CDR1 SGDLS, CDR2 YYNGEE. The CDR3, as DNA: TGTGCCAGCAGCGTGCAGGGTCTAGGAGGACTCTATGGCTACACCTTC. The encoded protein is CASSVQGLGGLYGYTF.

V gene TRBV5-6 combines with J gene TRBJ1-2, with 8 positions matching TRBD1. CDR1 and CDR2 (germline): SGHDT, YYEEEE. V dropped 3 bases and J dropped 1; count of bases not matched to a gene: 8. CDR3 length equals 16 residues. Written as DNA, the CDR3 is TGTGCCAGCAGCTCTTGGACAGGGCGTGATAACTATGGCTACACCTTC. Translating gives CASSSWTGRDNYGYTF. The complete variable domain, with remaining parts taken from reference TRBV5-6 and TRBJ1-2, reads DAGVTQSPTHLIKTRGQQVTLRCSPKSGHDTVSWYQQALGQGPQFIFQYYEEEERQRGNFPDRFSGHQFPNYSSELNVNALLLGDSALYLCASSSWTGRDNYGYTFGSGTRLTVV.

V gene TRBV6-6 combines with J gene TRBJ2-7, with 8 nucleotides matching TRBD1. CDR1 and CDR2 (germline): MNHNY, SVGAGI (reference sequence). The V gene end was trimmed by 6 bases and the J gene end by 1 base; junction bases not matched to a gene: 8. The CDR3 consists of 15 residues. CDR3 bases: TGTGCCAGCAGGTCCCTAGGACAGGGATCCTACGAGCAGTACTTC. Protein product: CASRSLGQGSYEQYF.

The gene calls are TRBV19 and TRBJ2-2, with TRBD1 matching over 7 bases. The CDR3 sequence is 14 residues long. V lost 6 bases to trimming and J lost 1 base; unmatched junction nucleotides: 2. CDR1 and CDR2 from the germline V gene are LNHDA and SQIVND (reference sequence). CDR3 region: CASRDRVNTGELFF. CDR3 DNA: TGTGCCAGTAGAGACAGGGTGAACACCGGGGAGCTGTTTTTT.

The chain employs TRBV27 and TRBJ2-1; D not resolved. The germline V and J ends were trimmed by 10 bases and 0 bases, with 16 bases remaining between them. Germline CDR1 and CDR2: MNHEY and SMNVEV (reference sequence). This CDR3 region has 15 residues. The CDR3 spells CATRPDLSSYNEQFF. In DNA, the CDR3 is TGTGCCACCCGGCCCGACCTCAGCTCCTACAATGAGCAGTTCTTC.

The CDR3 loop is CASSLISGRETQYF. The CDR3 coding sequence is TGTGCCAGCAGCCTTATCTCCGGTAGGGAGACCCAGTACTTC. The chain is built from TRBV14 and TRBJ2-5; D not resolved. CDR1 SGHDN and CDR2 FVKESK come from the germline V gene. The CDR3 has 14 amino acids. V lost 4 bases and J lost 5, with 14 bases in between.

The gene calls are TRBV7-2 and TRBJ2-1, with D possibly matching TRBD2 (6 bases). The CDR3 is made up of 16 amino acids. The V gene lost 1 base and the J gene lost 3 bases, with 13 bases spanning the gap. The germline V gene has CDR1 SGHTA and CDR2 FQGNSA. CDR3 loop: CASSLEASDYYNEQFF. In DNA form, the CDR3 reads TGTGCCAGCAGCTTAGAGGCTAGCGACTACTACAATGAGCAGTTCTTC.

The chain combines TRBV10-1 with TRBJ1-1, with no clear D. The CDR3 totals 13 residues. V dropped 6 bases and J dropped 4 bases, with 12 bases sitting between them. Germline CDR1 reads WNHNN; CDR2 reads SYGVQD (reference sequence). The CDR3 DNA reads as TGCGCCAGCAGAGCCGGGCTCTCCACTGAAGCTTTCTTT. Translation gives CASRAGLSTEAFF.

This sequence joins TRBV2 and TRBJ2-3; D is undetermined. Germline CDR1 is SNHLY and CDR2 is FYNNEI. V was cut by 4 bases and J by 0 bases, with 5 bases left in between. The CDR3 has 13 amino acids. This CDR3 is CASSGDSTDTQYF. CDR3 coding DNA: TGTGCCAGCAGTGGGGATAGCACAGATACGCAGTATTTT.

The chain employs TRBV7-2 and TRBJ1-1; the D gene is possibly TRBD1 (5 bases). The germline V gene encodes CDR1 SGHTA and CDR2 FQGNSA. V lost 5 bases, J lost 5 bases, and 12 bases lay in between. The CDR3 is 13 amino acids. The chain's CDR3 is CASSPTGSTEAFF. For the CDR3, the DNA is TGTGCCAGCAGCCCTACAGGATCGACTGAAGCTTTCTTT.

The J gene is TRBJ2-3, the V gene TRBV5-6; TRBD1 aligns across 8 bases. Germline values: CDR1 SGHDT, CDR2 YYEEEE. This CDR3 region has 16 residues. Unmatched junction bases numbered 6, after V lost 0 bases and J lost 3 bases. CDR3 region: CASSLVGQGLTDTQYF. CDR3 sequence (DNA): TGTGCCAGCAGCTTGGTTGGACAGGGATTAACAGATACGCAGTATTTT. The whole variable domain, remainder taken from reference TRBV5-6 and TRBJ2-3, is DAGVTQSPTHLIKTRGQQVTLRCSPKSGHDTVSWYQQALGQGPQFIFQYYEEEERQRGNFPDRFSGHQFPNYSSELNVNALLLGDSALYLCASSLVGQGLTDTQYFGPGTRLTVL.

This clone was observed a single time. This sequence joins TRBV29-1 and TRBJ2-7; no clear D. Germline-derived CDR1 and CDR2 are SQVTM and ANQGSEA. This CDR3 has 13 residues. The V end lost 3 bases, the J end lost 2 bases, and 11 bases lay between the germline ends. The CDR3 spells CSVEAPAPYEQYF. The CDR3 region has the DNA TGCAGCGTTGAGGCACCGGCACCCTACGAGCAGTACTTC.

The chain couples TRBV5-5 to TRBJ2-7; 8 nucleotides match TRBD1. The ends lost 4 bases at V and 4 bases at J; junction bases unmatched: 10. This CDR3 has 15 amino acids. Germline CDR1 SGHKS, CDR2 YYEKEE (reference sequence). In DNA form, the CDR3 reads TGTGCCAGCAGCCACCAGGACAGGGCATTGTACGAGCAGTACTTC. This codes for CASSHQDRALYEQYF. The variable domain in full, with the rest retrieved from reference TRBV5-5 and TRBJ2-7, is DAGVTQSPTHLIKTRGQQVTLRCSPISGHKSVSWYQQVLGQGPQFIFQYYEKEERGRGNFPDRFSARQFPNYSSELNVNALLLGDSALYLCASSHQDRALYEQYFGPGTRLTVT.

This chain uses TRBV5-1 with TRBJ2-7, with D perhaps matching TRBD1 (5 bases). Germline assignment: CDR1 SGHRS and CDR2 YFSETQ. V was pared by 5 bases and J by 0 bases, with 12 bases between. CDR3 size: 14 residues. In DNA form, the CDR3 reads TGCGCCAGCAGTGAACAAGGGGCCTCCTACGAGCAGTACTTC. Protein sequence: CASSEQGASYEQYF.

The chain is built from TRBV6-5 and TRBJ1-1; possible D gene TRBD1, 5 bases. Trimming removed 7 bases from V and 4 bases from J, with 16 bases in between. The CDR3 sequence is 14 residues long. CDR1 is MNHEY, CDR2 SVGAGI, per germline. DNA for the CDR3: TGTGCCAGCATGTTGTCAGGGCGGGGCACTGAAGCTTTCTTT. Translated: CASMLSGRGTEAFF.

The chain carries TRBV9 and TRBJ2-5, with D possibly called TRBD1 or TRBD2 (5 bases each). The V gene's germline CDR1 is SGDLS and CDR2 YYNGEE. The CDR3 runs 15 residues. The V and J ends lost 3 bases and 5 bases respectively, with 17 bases between them. The CDR3 loop is CASSAGQGGLETQYF. As DNA, the CDR3 is TGTGCCAGCAGCGCGGGGCAGGGCGGCTTGGAGACCCAGTACTTC.

The chain has TRBV27 and TRBJ1-2; weak D call: TRBD1 (5 bases). The V gene lost 6 bases and the J gene lost 8 bases, with 19 bases spanning the gap. CDR1 is MNHEY, CDR2 SMNVEV, per germline (reference sequence). The CDR3 runs 14 residues. DNA for the CDR3: TGTGCCAGCAGCCCCCCGGGGGGGGTTGTGGGCTACACCTTC. Translation: CASSPPGGVVGYTF.